The T cell receptor (beta chain) described here comes from a study of shared clonotypes between healthy human individuals. This clone was found once. Other DNA sequences in this sample translate to the same CDR3. Assay execution took place at the deep level. Produced via immunoSEQ multiplex PCR; TCRdb's table is partial and in-frame only. The repertoire holds around 510,000 clones, with approximately 95% as singletons. V lost 2 bases to trimming and J lost 0 bases; unmatched junction nucleotides: 4. The CDR3 has 15 amino acids. The V gene's germline CDR1 is SGHRS and CDR2 YFSETQ. Sample: naive CD4+ T cells sorted from blood. Subset denoted: CD45RA+ positively selected. The chain carries TRBV5-1 and TRBJ2-5; 7 bases are a match to TRBD2. The TCR was taken from a woman younger than 45 in good health. The CDR3 sequence is CASSFQRGYQETQYF. The DNA of the CDR3 is TGCGCCAGCAGCTTCCAGCGGGGTTACCAAGAGACCCAGTACTTC.